The 16 T cell receptor beta chains listed next were all sequenced from one sample in a study of T-cell reconstitution after alpha-beta-depleted transplantation in children. Unique molecular identifiers were incorporated when the TCRbeta library was constructed. TCRdb recomputed calls from the PCR reads with MiXCR, one row per CDR3 protein. The sample includes about 640,000 distinct CDR3 sequences, roughly 17% of them seen just once. Sequences were derived from PBMCs from the stem cell graft donor, sampled from the stem cell graft. These receptors came from a human donor who donated a stem cell graft to a child with acute myeloid leukemia.

The genes are TRBV20-1 and TRBJ1-1; tentatively, D is TRBD1 (5 bases). The CDR3 runs 14 residues. Trimming took off 0 bases at V and 3 bases at J, with 11 bases between the two ends. Germline loops: CDR1 DFQATT, CDR2 SNEGSKA (reference sequence). CDR3 sequence: CSARDEGLDTEAFF. The DNA for the CDR3 is TGCAGTGCTAGAGATGAGGGGTTGGACACTGAAGCTTTCTTT.

The CDR3: CATSDLVRTGGHEQFF. CDR3 in DNA: TGTGCCACCAGTGATTTGGTTCGGACAGGGGGCCATGAGCAGTTCTTC. The chain recombines TRBV24-1 with TRBJ2-1; 11 nucleotides align to TRBD1. Losses at the gene ends were 0 bases for V and 8 bases for J; bases not matched to a gene: 5. Germline loops: CDR1 KGHDR, CDR2 SFDVKD. CDR3 length equals 16 residues.

At least ten counts were recorded for this clonotype. The chain links TRBV13 to TRBJ1-2; D gene ambiguous. This CDR3 is built from 11 residues. The germline CDR1 and CDR2 sequences are PRHDT and FYEKMQ (reference sequence). The germline V and J ends were trimmed by 5 bases and 8 bases, with 9 bases remaining between them. The CDR3 nucleotides are TGTGCCAGCAGCGGGGTCGGGGGCTACACCTTC. Its protein is CASSGVGGYTF.

V is TRBV4-2 and J is TRBJ2-1, with TRBD1 matching over 9 bases. This CDR3 is 15 amino acids long. V trimming: 4 bases; J trimming: 7 bases; junction bases outside the gene matches: 8. Germline V gene lookup returns CDR1 LGHNA and CDR2 YNFKEQ. The CDR3 here is CASSRWTGAGNEQFF. Written as DNA, the CDR3 is TGTGCCAGCAGCCGATGGACAGGGGCGGGTAATGAGCAGTTCTTC.

The gene calls are TRBV4-1 and TRBJ1-2; no definite D call. Germline V gene data show CDR1 as MGHRA and CDR2 as YSYEKL. V lost 1 base to trimming and J lost 6 bases, with 15 bases between them. There are 15 residues in the CDR3. CDR3 protein: CASSQGRPVLDGYTF. For the CDR3, the DNA is TGCGCCAGCAGCCAAGGCCGGCCAGTTCTAGATGGCTACACCTTC.

This clonotype was seen a handful of times. The chain links TRBV5-1 to TRBJ1-4; no firm D call. The V gene's germline CDR1 is SGHRS and CDR2 YFSETQ. The CDR3 consists of 14 residues. The V end was cut by 0 bases, the J end by 8 bases, with 11 bases between. The CDR3 DNA reads as TGCGCCAGCAGCTTGGTGCCTTTAGAGGAAAAACTGTTTTTT. Translation: CASSLVPLEEKLFF.

This rearrangement joins TRBV24-1 to TRBJ2-1, with 7 bases fitting TRBD1. V lost 3 bases to trimming and J lost 9 bases; unmatched junction nucleotides: 13. From germline, CDR1 is KGHDR and CDR2 SFDVKD. CDR3 length equals 16 residues. The CDR3 loop is CATSDPRTGWSAEQFF. Written as DNA, the CDR3 is TGTGCCACCAGTGATCCCCGGACAGGTTGGAGTGCTGAGCAGTTCTTC.

This clonotype was found a few times. This CDR3 reads CASSDVLRQVKDQPQHF. CDR3 DNA sequence: TGTGCCAGCAGTGACGTACTGCGACAGGTTAAGGACCAGCCCCAGCATTTT. J is TRBJ1-5 and V is TRBV6-4; weak D call: TRBD1 (6 bases). Trimming removed 2 bases from V and 7 bases from J, with 21 bases in between. Per the germline V gene, CDR1 is MRHNA and CDR2 is SNTAGT. This CDR3 is built from 17 residues.

This clonotype was detected a few times. The V call is TRBV6-2 or TRBV6-3, the J call TRBJ1-6; D gene uncertain. CDR3 length: 12 residues. The germline CDR1 and CDR2 sequences are MNHEY and SVGEGT. V lost 6 bases to trimming and J lost 7 bases, with 7 bases between them. The CDR3 bases are TGTGCCAGCAGGGAACCCAATTCACCCCTCCACTTT. Its translation is CASREPNSPLHF.

The V gene is TRBV6-1, the J gene TRBJ1-6; D is possibly TRBD1 (6 bases). The V end lost 3 bases, the J end lost 8 bases, and 14 bases lay between the germline ends. This CDR3 contains 15 residues. Germline V gene data show CDR1 as MNHNS and CDR2 as SASEGT. The CDR3 nucleotides read TGTGCCAGCAGTGAGGACAGCCTAGTGGATTCACCCCTCCACTTT. It is translated as CASSEDSLVDSPLHF.

This clonotype was found many times. The chain employs TRBV20-1 and TRBJ2-5; D remains ambiguous. Germline-derived CDR1 and CDR2 are DFQATT and SNEGSKA (reference sequence). CDR3 length: 11 amino acids. Trimming took off 1 base at V and 5 bases at J, with 5 bases between the two ends. This CDR3 reads CSARGWETQYF. The DNA of the CDR3 is TGCAGTGCTAGAGGCTGGGAGACCCAGTACTTC.

This clonotype has at least ten counts. This rearrangement joins TRBV10-2 to TRBJ2-2; 7 bases fit TRBD2. The germline CDR1 and CDR2 sequences are WSHSY and SAAADI. The length of the CDR3 is 12 residues. V lost 11 bases, J lost 5 bases, and 5 bases stayed unmatched. CDR3 nucleotides: TGCGCCGTCGGGGGGATGACCGGGGAGCTGTTTTTT. Translating it yields CAVGGMTGELFF.

The CDR3: CASSSHKSDFQFGANVLTF. Here the CDR3 DNA reads TGTGCCAGCAGCTCCCATAAATCAGACTTCCAATTCGGGGCCAACGTCCTGACTTTC. The rearrangement uses TRBV11-1 and TRBJ2-6; D unresolved. V was shortened by 4 bases and J by 4 bases, with 23 bases between the two germline ends. Per germline, CDR1 SGHAT and CDR2 FQDESV (reference sequence). This CDR3 has 19 amino acids.

This clonotype was observed a handful of times. V is TRBV5-6 and J is TRBJ2-1; D unresolved. With 2 bases removed from V and 0 bases from J, the gap between germline ends came to 15 bases. CDR1 and CDR2 from the germline V gene are SGHDT and YYEEEE. CDR3 length equals 17 residues. The CDR3 loop reads CASSLPDPPSSYNEQFF. The CDR3 DNA reads as TGTGCCAGCAGCTTACCGGACCCCCCCAGCTCCTACAATGAGCAGTTCTTC.

This clonotype was seen a few times. The chain recombines TRBV5-1 with TRBJ2-1; 8 nucleotides align to TRBD2. The V gene end was trimmed by 4 bases and the J gene end by 0 bases; junction bases not matched to a gene: 9. Germline CDR1 SGHRS, CDR2 YFSETQ. CDR3 length: 17 amino acids. In DNA, the CDR3 is TGCGCCAGCAGCACATGGACGGGGACTAGCTCCTACAATGAGCAGTTCTTC. Protein: CASSTWTGTSSYNEQFF. Full variable domain (outside the CDR3, taken from reference TRBV5-1 and TRBJ2-1): KAGVTQTPRYLIKTRGQQVTLSCSPISGHRSVSWYQQTPGQGLQFLFEYFSETQRNKGNFPGRFSGRQFSNSRSEMNVSTLELGDSALYLCASSTWTGTSSYNEQFFGPGTRLTVL.

At least ten counts were recorded for this clonotype. CDR3 bases: TGCAGTGCCCTAGCGAGAAGCTCCTACGAGCAGTACGTC. Translation: CSALARSSYEQYV. The genes are TRBV20-1 and TRBJ2-7; possibly TRBD2 for D (6 bases). Trimming stripped 6 bases from V and 0 bases from J, with 12 bases between. This CDR3 has 13 residues. Germline loops: CDR1 DFQATT, CDR2 SNEGSKA (reference sequence).